These 8 T cell receptor beta chains were sequenced from one sample in a study of T cell repertoires in cytomegalovirus infection. TCRdb re-called the reads through MiXCR, storing one row per CDR3 protein. The sample shows about 320,000 distinct CDR3 sequences, roughly 9.5% of them seen only once. The sequenced material came from PBMCs. The receptors stem from a human donor in good health (CMV status not recorded). Some clones in this sample may be carry-over from other donors' samples.

In its sample, this clonotype was seen a few times. The rearrangement joins TRBV9 to TRBJ1-1; D unresolved. Trimming took 0 bases from V and 0 from J, leaving 15 bases between them. The CDR3 is 17 residues long. Germline loops: CDR1 SGDLS, CDR2 YYNGEE. Here the CDR3 DNA reads TGTGCCAGCAGCGTAGAGGCCTCCTCTAACGTGAACACTGAAGCTTTCTTT. It encodes CASSVEASSNVNTEAFF.

This clonotype was observed a few times. This chain links TRBV20-1 with TRBJ1-3; D is perhaps TRBD1 (5 bases). This CDR3 region has 13 residues. V shed 3 bases and J shed 2 bases, with 8 bases lying between them. CDR1 is DFQATT, CDR2 SNEGSKA, per germline (reference sequence). The DNA of the CDR3 is TGCAGTGCTAGTATACAGGCTGGAAACACCATATATTTT. This codes for CSASIQAGNTIYF.

The J gene is TRBJ2-5, the V gene TRBV6-6; TRBD2 matches at 7 bases. The CDR3 totals 13 residues. Losses at the gene ends were 7 bases for V and 5 bases for J; bases not matched to a gene: 7. Germline V CDR1 and CDR2: MNHNY, SVGAGI (reference sequence). The CDR3 coding sequence is TGTGCCAGCACTTCGCGGGAGTCGGAGACCCAGTACTTC. Residues: CASTSRESETQYF.

The chain employs TRBV7-9 and TRBJ1-2; possible D gene TRBD1, 6 bases. CDR3 length equals 12 residues. Germline CDR1 reads SEHNR; CDR2 reads FQNEAQ (reference sequence). Trimming stripped 5 bases from V and 6 bases from J, with 10 bases between. In DNA form, the CDR3 reads TGTGCCAGCAGCCAAACAGGGAATGGCTACACCTTC. This translates into CASSQTGNGYTF.

This clonotype has only a few counts. V usage is TRBV6-2 or TRBV6-3 and J usage is TRBJ2-7; D may be TRBD2 (5 bases). This CDR3 contains 14 residues. The V and J ends lost 2 bases and 0 bases respectively, with 8 bases between them. Germline lookup yields CDR1 MNHEY and CDR2 SVGEGT. CDR3 sequence reads: CASSYQRNSYEQYF. DNA of the CDR3: TGTGCCAGCAGTTACCAGCGGAACTCCTACGAGCAGTACTTC.

In its sample, this clonotype was seen a few times. The CDR3 coding sequence is TGTGCCAGCAGCTTAGGGCGCGGGGGCGAATCAGATACGCAGTATTTT. This encodes CASSLGRGGESDTQYF. V usage is TRBV7-2 and J usage is TRBJ2-3; D is possibly TRBD2 (7 bases). The germline CDR1 and CDR2 sequences are SGHTA and FQGNSA. V was trimmed by 1 base and J by 4 bases, leaving 15 bases between them. This CDR3 comprises 16 residues.

This clonotype was recorded many times. This chain uses TRBV7-8 with TRBJ2-3; the match to TRBD2 covers 13 bases. V gave up 4 bases and J gave up 5 bases; unmatched junction bases: 6. Per the germline V gene, CDR1 is SGHVS and CDR2 is FQNEAQ. CDR3 length equals 16 residues. The CDR3 spells CASSSTSGRAQDTQYF. CDR3 bases: TGTGCCAGCAGCTCCACTAGCGGGAGGGCCCAAGATACGCAGTATTTT.

In this sample, this clonotype turned up a few times. The chain recombines TRBV28 with TRBJ2-7; 8 bases align to TRBD2. V shed 2 bases and J 4 bases; nucleotides not matched to a gene: 4. This CDR3 has 14 amino acids. Germline assignment: CDR1 MDHEN and CDR2 SYDVKM. The CDR3 reads CASSLGSGIYEQYF. The DNA for the CDR3 is TGTGCCAGCAGTTTAGGTAGCGGGATATACGAGCAGTACTTC. Full variable domain (remainder filled in from reference TRBV28 and TRBJ2-7): DVKVTQSSRYLVKRTGEKVFLECVQDMDHENMFWYRQDPGLGLRLIYFSYDVKMKEKGDIPEGYSVSREKKERFSLILESASTNQTSMYLCASSLGSGIYEQYFGPGTRLTVT.